Listed below are T cell receptor beta chains from one sample, sequenced in a study of control samples from healthy donors and cancer patients. Libraries were prepared by immunoSEQ multiplex PCR; TCRdb keeps only in-frame clonotypes and omits some of them. This sample has about 190,000 clones, with approximately 92% found just once. The sequenced sample consisted of blood. The receptors stem from a man younger than 35 in good health. Both conserved end residues are part of each CDR3. D genes are given only for firm matches. Where a row states a size, it is once, few, many or the class of an expanded clone; other rows omit it.

>-|TRBV12-5|TRBD2|TRBJ2-2
TGTGCTAGTGGTTTGCTAGCCAAGAGAACTAGCGGGGGGGCCTGGGGCGGGGAGCTGTTTTTT
CASGLLAKRTSGGAWGGELFF
>few|TRBV24-1|-|TRBJ1-5
TGTGCCACCAGTGACCCCACAGCAGACAGCAATCAGCCCCAGCATTTT
CATSDPTADSNQPQHF
>-|TRBV6-5|TRBD2|TRBJ2-7
TGTGCCAGCAACCGAGGGACTAGCGGATCCTACGAGCAGTACTTC
CASNRGTSGSYEQYF
>-|TRBV12-3/TRBV12-4|-|TRBJ2-3
TGTGCCAGTACCTTTCGCACAGATACGCAGTATTTT
CASTFRTDTQYF
>-|TRBV29-1|-|TRBJ1-2
TGCAGCGCCCGACACCTTGGGCCGTACCCTACCTTC
CSARHLGPYPTF
>few|TRBV10-3|-|TRBJ1-5
TGTGCCATCAGTGAAGAGGAGGATCAGCCCCAGCATTTT
CAISEEEDQPQHF
>-|TRBV19|TRBD1|TRBJ1-2
TGTGCCAGTAGAGGGGACAGGTATGGCTACACCTTC
CASRGDRYGYTF
>-|TRBV12-3/TRBV12-4|TRBD1|TRBJ2-7
TGTGCCAGCAGTTGGGACAGTTCCTACGAGCAGTACTTC
CASSWDSSYEQYF
>-|TRBV5-1|TRBD1|TRBJ2-7
TGCGCCAGCAGCCCGAAAACTGACAGGGCCTCCTACGAGCAGTACTTC
CASSPKTDRASYEQYF
>-|TRBV29-1|TRBD2|TRBJ2-7
TGCAGCGTTAAACTAGCGGGGTCTGCGTACGAGCAGTACTTC
CSVKLAGSAYEQYF
>-|TRBV18|TRBD1|TRBJ1-1
TGTGCCAGCTCAGATAGGGACAGCACTGAAGCTTTCTTT
CASSDRDSTEAFF
>-|TRBV29-1|-|TRBJ2-5
TGCAGCGCTTACAAAGGGGAGACCCAGTACTTC
CSAYKGETQYF